The sample holds a few counts of the clone carrying this T cell receptor beta chain. These data are taken from a study of T-cell reconstitution after alpha-beta-depleted transplantation in children. It was with unique molecular identifiers that the TCRbeta library was prepared. TCRdb passed the PCR reads through MiXCR, listing each CDR3 protein once. The repertoire holds 100,000 or so distinct CDR3 sequences, with roughly 15% as singletons. This specimen was PBMCs, mostly from graft donor cells, taken 180 days after TCRalphabeta/CD19-depleted stem cell transplant. The clonotype originates from a male patient aged 2 to 9 who had a stem cell transplant for acute lymphoblastic leukemia, so the T cells may come from the graft donor.

CDR3 sequence: CSARPGGPERTDTQYF. CDR3 sequence (DNA): TGCAGTGCTAGACCCGGGGGGCCCGAGAGAACAGATACGCAGTATTTT. The chain joins TRBV20-1 to TRBJ2-3; D is possibly TRBD2 (7 bases). Trimming pared 2 bases from V and 3 bases from J, leaving 18 bases between. The CDR3 is 16 residues long. Germline values: CDR1 DFQATT, CDR2 SNEGSKA (reference sequence).